This T cell receptor beta chain was recovered during a study of blood T cell repertoires in COVID-19. Germline CDR1 reads SNHLY; CDR2 reads FYNNEI. Trimming removed 5 bases from V and 3 bases from J; junction bases left unmatched: 6. The CDR3 is 15 residues long. This clone was picked up one time. The data were produced by immunoSEQ multiplex PCR, yet TCRdb's version contains in-frame clones alone and is incomplete. The profile shows about 190,000 clones, about three quarters of them singletons. The chain combines TRBV2 with TRBJ1-4, with 7 bases matching TRBD1. The TCR was taken from a woman aged 80 or over with active or convalescent COVID-19. The sequenced sample consisted of peripheral blood. For the CDR3, the DNA is TGTGCCAGCAGTTGGTTGGGACAGTCTAATGAAAAACTGTTTTTT. Translation gives CASSWLGQSNEKLFF.